These T cell receptor beta chains were read from a single sample in a study of regulatory T cells in long-lasting Graves disease. TCRdb itself ran the multiplex PCR reads through MiXCR, one entry per CDR3 protein. Of hundreds of thousands of distinct CDR3 sequences listed, roughly 16% were seen once; the top ten hold about 17%. These data also featured in a second study, about T cells in Graves' hyperthyroidism and ophthalmopathy.

Sample: peripheral blood mononuclear cells (PBMCs), taken at new diagnosis, from a patient treated with antithyroid drugs. Every receptor here comes from a young woman with Graves disease. The CDR3 runs from the conserved cysteine through the conserved F or W. A D gene is named only where the DNA matches it firmly. Clone size is given for some rows only: seen once, a few or many times, or a class if the clone is expanded.

len: 15; j_gene: TRBJ1-1; abundance: few; v_gene: TRBV30; d_gene: .; CDR3nt: TGTGCCTGGTCCCCCCCCAGGAGGATGAACACTGAAGCTTTCTTT; CDR3aa: CAWSPPRRMNTEAFF
len: 15; j_gene: TRBJ2-5; abundance: .; v_gene: TRBV4-2; d_gene: .; CDR3nt: TGTGTCAGCAGCCAAGTTACGGGAACCCAAGAGACCCAGTACTTC; CDR3aa: CVSSQVTGTQETQYF
len: 13; j_gene: TRBJ1-1; abundance: many; v_gene: TRBV7-9; d_gene: .; CDR3nt: TGTGCCAGCAGCATGGACAGTAACACTGAAGCTTTCTTT; CDR3aa: CASSMDSNTEAFF
len: 17; j_gene: TRBJ2-1; abundance: .; v_gene: TRBV5-5; d_gene: TRBD2; CDR3nt: TGTGCCAGCAGCCAAGATGTAGCGGGCCTTATCTACAATGAGCAGTTCTTC; CDR3aa: CASSQDVAGLIYNEQFF
len: 13; j_gene: TRBJ2-7; abundance: many; v_gene: TRBV29-1; d_gene: TRBD2; CDR3nt: TGCAGCGTTCGGACTAGCGGGACCTACGAGCAGTACTTC; CDR3aa: CSVRTSGTYEQYF
len: 16; j_gene: TRBJ2-2; abundance: few; v_gene: TRBV5-1; d_gene: TRBD2; CDR3nt: TGCGCCAGCACATCAGGACTAGCGGGAAGAACCGGGGAGCTGTTTTTT; CDR3aa: CASTSGLAGRTGELFF
len: 12; j_gene: TRBJ2-7; abundance: few; v_gene: TRBV5-5; d_gene: .; CDR3nt: TGTGCCAGCAGCCCAGAATTCTACGAGCAGTACTTC; CDR3aa: CASSPEFYEQYF
len: 15; j_gene: TRBJ1-1; abundance: once; v_gene: TRBV6-1; d_gene: TRBD1; CDR3nt: TGTGCCAGCAAGGTGACAGGGAGGGACTACACTGAAGCTTTCTTT; CDR3aa: CASKVTGRDYTEAFF
len: 15; j_gene: TRBJ1-1; abundance: .; v_gene: TRBV3-1; d_gene: TRBD1; CDR3nt: TGTGCCAGCAGCCCACCCCAACCGGGACAGCCTGAAGCTTTCTTT; CDR3aa: CASSPPQPGQPEAFF
len: 20; j_gene: TRBJ2-1; abundance: few; v_gene: TRBV7-8; d_gene: TRBD1; CDR3nt: TGTGCCAGCAGCTTCTATTGGGACAGGGGGAACCTGGCTACTTACAATGAGCAGTTCTTC; CDR3aa: CASSFYWDRGNLATYNEQFF
len: 14; j_gene: TRBJ1-1; abundance: .; v_gene: TRBV19; d_gene: TRBD1; CDR3nt: TGTGCCAGTAGTAAGGGACAGGGAGACACTGAAGCTTTCTTT; CDR3aa: CASSKGQGDTEAFF
len: 13; j_gene: TRBJ2-5; abundance: many; v_gene: TRBV2; d_gene: .; CDR3nt: TGTGCCAGCAGTGGGAGACAGGGAGGGACCCAGTACTTC; CDR3aa: CASSGRQGGTQYF
len: 13; j_gene: TRBJ2-7; abundance: many; v_gene: TRBV7-3; d_gene: .; CDR3nt: TGTGCCAGCAGCTTAGATCCGGCCTACGAGCAGTACTTC; CDR3aa: CASSLDPAYEQYF
len: 15; j_gene: TRBJ2-7; abundance: many; v_gene: TRBV12-3/TRBV12-4; d_gene: .; CDR3nt: TGTGCCAGCAGTTTAAAGGTGACAGACATCTACGAGCAGTACTTC; CDR3aa: CASSLKVTDIYEQYF
len: 13; j_gene: TRBJ2-3; abundance: .; v_gene: TRBV14; d_gene: .; CDR3nt: TGTGCCAGCAGCCAAGGGGGAAGCGGTACGCAGTATTTT; CDR3aa: CASSQGGSGTQYF
len: 11; j_gene: TRBJ2-5; abundance: many; v_gene: TRBV20-1; d_gene: .; CDR3nt: TGCAGTGCTAGTCGCGCGGAGACCCAGTACTTC; CDR3aa: CSASRAETQYF
len: 13; j_gene: TRBJ1-4; abundance: many; v_gene: TRBV10-3; d_gene: .; CDR3nt: TGTGCCATCAGTGCAGGGATAAATGAAAAACTGTTTTTT; CDR3aa: CAISAGINEKLFF
len: 13; j_gene: TRBJ2-5; abundance: many; v_gene: TRBV7-2; d_gene: .; CDR3nt: TGTGCCAGCTCGCGTGGACCGAAAGAGACCCAGTACTTC; CDR3aa: CASSRGPKETQYF
len: 14; j_gene: TRBJ2-1; abundance: few; v_gene: TRBV5-1; d_gene: .; CDR3nt: TGCGCCAGCAAATTTGGGGTAGCAGGCAATGAGCAGTTCTTC; CDR3aa: CASKFGVAGNEQFF
len: 14; j_gene: TRBJ2-7; abundance: few; v_gene: TRBV27; d_gene: .; CDR3nt: TGTGCCAGCAGACCTATGGACAAATTCTACGAGCAGTACTTC; CDR3aa: CASRPMDKFYEQYF
len: 12; j_gene: TRBJ1-2; abundance: many; v_gene: TRBV20-1; d_gene: TRBD1; CDR3nt: TGCAGTGCTGTTAACGGGGACAGTGGCTACACCTTC; CDR3aa: CSAVNGDSGYTF
len: 13; j_gene: TRBJ2-7; abundance: many; v_gene: TRBV19; d_gene: .; CDR3nt: TGTGCCACAGGGCAGGGGAACTCCTACGAGCAGTACTTC; CDR3aa: CATGQGNSYEQYF
len: 16; j_gene: TRBJ1-3; abundance: .; v_gene: TRBV29-1; d_gene: .; CDR3nt: TGCAGCGTTGAAACTTGGGAACAGGGTCCCGGAAACACCATATATTTT; CDR3aa: CSVETWEQGPGNTIYF
len: 18; j_gene: TRBJ2-7; abundance: few; v_gene: TRBV5-1; d_gene: TRBD2; CDR3nt: TGCGCCAGCAGCAGCACCGGGACTAGCGGGGGCGGATCCTACGAGCAGTACTTC; CDR3aa: CASSSTGTSGGGSYEQYF
len: 15; j_gene: TRBJ2-7; abundance: .; v_gene: TRBV3-1; d_gene: .; CDR3nt: TGTGCCAGCAGCCATCTCCCCGGGACTGCCTACGAGCAGTACTTC; CDR3aa: CASSHLPGTAYEQYF
len: 15; j_gene: TRBJ2-4; abundance: few; v_gene: TRBV7-9; d_gene: .; CDR3nt: TGTGCCAGCAGCTCGGATCGGGGACCTCAAAACATTCAGTACTTC; CDR3aa: CASSSDRGPQNIQYF
len: 14; j_gene: TRBJ1-1; abundance: many; v_gene: TRBV28; d_gene: .; CDR3nt: TGTGCCAGCAGGGACGGAGGCCCCAACACTGAAGCTTTCTTT; CDR3aa: CASRDGGPNTEAFF
len: 16; j_gene: TRBJ2-3; abundance: few; v_gene: TRBV18; d_gene: .; CDR3nt: TGTGCCAGCTCACCCCCCGTAGGGGAAGGAGCAGATACGCAGTATTTT; CDR3aa: CASSPPVGEGADTQYF
len: 16; j_gene: TRBJ2-1; abundance: .; v_gene: TRBV29-1; d_gene: .; CDR3nt: TGCAGCGTTGAGTCTAACAGGCCCCCCACCTACAATGAGCAGTTCTTC; CDR3aa: CSVESNRPPTYNEQFF
len: 15; j_gene: TRBJ1-2; abundance: many; v_gene: TRBV6-1; d_gene: .; CDR3nt: TGTGCCAGCAGTGAAGCTTGGGATTCCCGTGGTGGCTACACCTTC; CDR3aa: CASSEAWDSRGGYTF
len: 12; j_gene: TRBJ2-7; abundance: .; v_gene: TRBV4-1; d_gene: .; CDR3nt: TGCGCCAGCAGCCCATACCCAGGGGAGCAGTACTTC; CDR3aa: CASSPYPGEQYF
len: 14; j_gene: TRBJ1-1; abundance: many; v_gene: TRBV29-1; d_gene: TRBD1; CDR3nt: TGCAGCGTTGAAGGACAGGGAGGAAGAACTGAAGCTTTCTTT; CDR3aa: CSVEGQGGRTEAFF
len: 14; j_gene: TRBJ2-4; abundance: few; v_gene: TRBV5-6; d_gene: .; CDR3nt: TGTGCCAGCACCACAGCGGGAGCCAAAAACATTCAGTACTTC; CDR3aa: CASTTAGAKNIQYF
len: 15; j_gene: TRBJ2-7; abundance: few; v_gene: TRBV7-2; d_gene: .; CDR3nt: TGTGCCAGCAGCTTAGGCTCCCTAGGCTCCTACGAGCAGTACTTC; CDR3aa: CASSLGSLGSYEQYF
len: 15; j_gene: TRBJ2-3; abundance: few; v_gene: TRBV7-2; d_gene: TRBD2; CDR3nt: TGTGCCAGCAGGGGACTAGCTCCCTCCACAGATACGCAGTATTTT; CDR3aa: CASRGLAPSTDTQYF
len: 15; j_gene: TRBJ2-2; abundance: few; v_gene: TRBV12-3/TRBV12-4; d_gene: TRBD2; CDR3nt: TGTGCCAGCAGTTCAGCGGGAGCGGGCACCGGGGAGCTGTTTTTT; CDR3aa: CASSSAGAGTGELFF
len: 13; j_gene: TRBJ2-7; abundance: few; v_gene: TRBV7-2; d_gene: .; CDR3nt: TGTGCCAGCAGCCCGCGCAGGGCCTACGAGCAGTACTTC; CDR3aa: CASSPRRAYEQYF
len: 16; j_gene: TRBJ2-3; abundance: few; v_gene: TRBV5-1; d_gene: .; CDR3nt: TGCGCCAGCAGCCGCAGATTATCGGACGGCACAGATACGCAGTATTTT; CDR3aa: CASSRRLSDGTDTQYF
len: 14; j_gene: TRBJ2-2; abundance: .; v_gene: TRBV7-9; d_gene: .; CDR3nt: TGTGCCAGCAGCCCGGAATGGGGCACCGGGGAGCTGTTTTTT; CDR3aa: CASSPEWGTGELFF
len: 14; j_gene: TRBJ2-7; abundance: .; v_gene: TRBV3-1; d_gene: TRBD2; CDR3nt: TGTGCCAGCAGCTATAGCGGGGACTCCCGCGAGCAGTACTTC; CDR3aa: CASSYSGDSREQYF
len: 13; j_gene: TRBJ2-5; abundance: .; v_gene: TRBV20-1; d_gene: TRBD2; CDR3nt: TGCAGTGCTGATCGGACTAGGAGTGGGACCCAGTACTTC; CDR3aa: CSADRTRSGTQYF
len: 11; j_gene: TRBJ1-1; abundance: many; v_gene: TRBV28; d_gene: .; CDR3nt: TGTGCCAGCAGAACCGACACAGCAGCTTTCTTT; CDR3aa: CASRTDTAAFF
len: 17; j_gene: TRBJ2-5; abundance: few; v_gene: TRBV5-5; d_gene: .; CDR3nt: TGTGCCAGCAGCTTGGGACTAGTTGGGGGGTCGCTGGAGACCCAGTACTTC; CDR3aa: CASSLGLVGGSLETQYF
len: 20; j_gene: TRBJ2-1; abundance: .; v_gene: TRBV14; d_gene: TRBD2; CDR3nt: TGTGCCAGCAGCCAACTGGGCGGGAGTAGTGCTGAGAACTCCTACAATGAGCAGTTCTTC; CDR3aa: CASSQLGGSSAENSYNEQFF
len: 16; j_gene: TRBJ1-2; abundance: few; v_gene: TRBV19; d_gene: .; CDR3nt: TGTGCCAGTAGTACTTCACTCCTCTTCACCTACTATGGCTACACCTTC; CDR3aa: CASSTSLLFTYYGYTF
len: 14; j_gene: TRBJ2-7; abundance: .; v_gene: TRBV5-4; d_gene: TRBD1; CDR3nt: TGTGCCAGCAGCGTCGGACAGGGGTCGGGCGAGCAGTACTTC; CDR3aa: CASSVGQGSGEQYF
len: 16; j_gene: TRBJ2-5; abundance: .; v_gene: TRBV6-2/TRBV6-3; d_gene: TRBD2; CDR3nt: TGTGCCAGCAGTTACTCGATGCGGACGGGAGGAGAGACCCAGTACTTC; CDR3aa: CASSYSMRTGGETQYF
len: 16; j_gene: TRBJ2-1; abundance: many; v_gene: TRBV2; d_gene: TRBD2; CDR3nt: TGTGCCAGCAGTCATACTAGCGGGAGAGCTAACAATGAGCAGTTCTTC; CDR3aa: CASSHTSGRANNEQFF
len: 13; j_gene: TRBJ2-3; abundance: .; v_gene: TRBV5-1; d_gene: .; CDR3nt: TGCGCCAGCAGCTTGGTCGGCGAAGATACGCAGTATTTT; CDR3aa: CASSLVGEDTQYF
len: 18; j_gene: TRBJ2-7; abundance: many; v_gene: TRBV2; d_gene: TRBD1; CDR3nt: TGTGCCAGCAGTCCCCCAGGAGGACAGGGGGCTTCGAGGTACGAGCAGTACTTC; CDR3aa: CASSPPGGQGASRYEQYF
len: 17; j_gene: TRBJ2-7; abundance: .; v_gene: TRBV4-1; d_gene: .; CDR3nt: TGCGCCAGCAGCCTACAAATAAAGACAGGAGGAGGGATCGAGCAGTACTTC; CDR3aa: CASSLQIKTGGGIEQYF
len: 12; j_gene: TRBJ2-7; abundance: many; v_gene: TRBV12-3/TRBV12-4; d_gene: .; CDR3nt: TGTGCCAGCAGTCCTACCGCCTACGAGCAGTACTTC; CDR3aa: CASSPTAYEQYF
len: 13; j_gene: TRBJ2-3; abundance: .; v_gene: TRBV20-1; d_gene: .; CDR3nt: TGCAGTGCTCCGGGACGCCGAACAGATACGCAGTATTTT; CDR3aa: CSAPGRRTDTQYF
len: 15; j_gene: TRBJ2-7; abundance: few; v_gene: TRBV7-2; d_gene: .; CDR3nt: TGTGCCAGCAGCGTACTGACGGGAGTTTCATACGAGCAGTACTTC; CDR3aa: CASSVLTGVSYEQYF
len: 15; j_gene: TRBJ2-5; abundance: .; v_gene: TRBV6-5; d_gene: TRBD2; CDR3nt: TGTGCCAGCAGTTATAGCGGGAGGCTCCAAGAGACCCAGTACTTC; CDR3aa: CASSYSGRLQETQYF